This T cell receptor beta chain was captured by sequencing in a study of Ad26.COV2.S vaccination and SARS-CoV-2 variants. Study-level information: By the intramuscular route, Ad26.COV2.S was given once, or twice 56 days apart. The study, taken as a whole, reports: Substantial breadth in spike-specific CD8+ and CD4+ T cell responses was reportedly seen after vaccination. Comparability of non-spike TCR breadth was observed across vaccine and placebo recipients.

Germline lookup yields CDR1 MNHEY and CDR2 SVGEGT. The CDR3 contains 17 residues. With 2 bases removed from V and 1 base from J, the gap between germline ends came to 17 bases. Treatment described: 19 received Ad26.COV2.S at low or high dose, single or two shots; roughly 5 received placebo; per-sample allocation not given. Collection of the samples took place on day 63 after the first injection of vaccine or placebo. Donor was an adult aged 18-55 years in Boston. This clone was detected a few times. Its specificity is not known. TCRdb keeps only in-frame clones here, not all; method: immunoSEQ multiplex PCR. The data hold 300,000 to 500,000 clones, with around nine tenths observed a single time.

The TCR comes from a person aged 18 to 59 who received the Ad26.COV2.S COVID-19 vaccine or a placebo. The chain recombines TRBV6-2 or TRBV6-3 with TRBJ1-1; D remains unclear. This sample comprised peripheral blood, obtained in a trial of Ad26.COV2.S vaccine versus placebo. The CDR3 region has the DNA TGTGCCAGCAGTTACGGTGGGAAGTGGGGTAAGAACACTGAAGCTTTCTTT. Translation: CASSYGGKWGKNTEAFF.